A single sample gave rise to the 30 T cell receptor beta chains below, sequenced in a study of response to subunit inactivated influenza vaccine. Each CDR3 protein gets one entry after TCRdb re-called the RT-PCR reads with MiXCR. The sample has about 570,000 distinct CDR3 sequences, approximately 10% seen once. The sample was also linked to a second study, of T cells expressing NK-cell markers. This second study says: UMI-tagged 5'RACE template switching yielded the TCR beta cDNA.

Material: PBMCs from blood, obtained on the day of vaccination. Every receptor here comes from a man aged 50 to 59 who received an inactivated influenza vaccine.

The chain is built from TRBV21-1 and TRBJ2-7; the table's D call of TRBD1 was not tested on the DNA. TRBV21-1 is deemed a pseudogene. This CDR3 is 18 amino acids long. The CDR3 loop is CASSKDGRARGRSYEQYF. For the CDR3, the DNA is TGTGCCAGCAGCAAGGATGGACGGGCGAGGGGGCGATCCTACGAGCAGTACTTC.

A few counts support this clonotype. V gene TRBV6-2 or TRBV6-3 combines with J gene TRBJ2-3; a weak D match, TRBD2 (5 bases). The CDR3 is 15 residues long. Germline CDR1 reads MNHEY; CDR2 reads SVGEGT. V was clipped by 2 bases and J by 2 bases, with 11 bases between them. The CDR3 sequence is CASSYQRRLTDTQYF. CDR3 nucleotides: TGTGCCAGCAGTTACCAGCGGAGACTCACAGATACGCAGTATTTT.

The chain's CDR3 is CASSLNRVGTDTQYF. The CDR3 nucleotides are TGTGCCAGCAGCCTGAACAGGGTGGGCACAGATACGCAGTATTTT. The chain employs TRBV12-3 or TRBV12-4 and TRBJ2-3, with D tentatively TRBD1 (6 bases). The V end was cut by 6 bases, the J end by 1 base, with 14 bases between. There are 15 residues in the CDR3.

A few counts support this clonotype. The chain is built from TRBV3-1 and TRBJ2-4, with TRBD2 matching 16 bases. From germline, CDR1 is LGHDT and CDR2 YNNKEL (reference sequence). J gave up 6 bases and V 4 bases, and 6 bases lay outside the gene matches. The CDR3 sequence is 17 residues long. This CDR3 reads CASSPTGLAGGGNIQYF. The CDR3 bases are TGTGCCAGCAGCCCGACGGGACTAGCGGGGGGGGGAAACATTCAGTACTTC.

The sample holds a few counts of this clonotype. This rearrangement joins TRBV7-9 to TRBJ2-7; a weak D match, TRBD1 (5 bases). The V and J ends lost 7 bases and 0 bases respectively, with 10 bases between them. The V gene's germline CDR1 is SEHNR and CDR2 FQNEAQ (reference sequence). The CDR3 loop spans 13 amino acids. In DNA, the CDR3 is TGTGCCAGCACCGGGCAGGGCTCCTACGAGCAGTACTTC. Translation: CASTGQGSYEQYF.

The chain combines TRBV3-1 with TRBJ2-7, with D perhaps assigned TRBD1 or TRBD2 (5 bases each). The CDR3 totals 14 residues. The germline V gene encodes CDR1 LGHDT and CDR2 YNNKEL (reference sequence). The V gene lost 4 bases and the J gene lost 0 bases, with 10 bases spanning the gap. The CDR3 sequence: CASSRDGRSYEQYF. CDR3 sequence (DNA): TGTGCCAGCAGCCGGGACGGGCGCTCCTACGAGCAGTACTTC.

The rearrangement links TRBV12-3 or TRBV12-4 to TRBJ2-4; D remains ambiguous. Trimming took off 3 bases at V and 3 bases at J, with 12 bases between the two ends. The CDR3 totals 15 residues. The CDR3 DNA follows: TGTGCCAGCAGTTTCCGAAGTTTAAGCAAAAACATTCAGTACTTC. Translating it yields CASSFRSLSKNIQYF.

This clonotype has only a few counts. This rearrangement joins TRBV15 to TRBJ1-1, with D tentatively TRBD1 (5 bases). Germline CDR1 is LNHNV and CDR2 is YYDKDF (reference sequence). The V end was cut by 3 bases, the J end by 5 bases, with 13 bases between. This CDR3 has 14 amino acids. The CDR3 region has the DNA TGTGCCACCAGCAGGGGACGGTTCAGGACTGAAGCTTTCTTT. It is translated as CATSRGRFRTEAFF. The full variable domain, completed using reference TRBV15 and TRBJ1-1, is DAMVIQNPRYQVTQFGKPVTLSCSQTLNHNVMYWYQQKSSQAPKLLFHYYDKDFNNEADTPDNFQSRRPNTSFCFLDIRSPGLGDTAMYLCATSRGRFRTEAFFGQGTRLTVV.

This clonotype has more than one count but fewer than ten. V is TRBV5-1 and J is TRBJ2-7; D might be TRBD2 (5 bases). Germline CDR1 reads SGHRS; CDR2 reads YFSETQ. Trimming cost V 4 bases and J 5 bases, with 16 bases left between them. The CDR3 spans 14 residues. The CDR3 region is CASSVGEKGDEQYF. The CDR3 bases are TGCGCCAGCAGCGTGGGAGAGAAGGGAGACGAGCAGTACTTC.

This clonotype was detected a few times. This chain connects TRBV5-1 to TRBJ2-3; 9 positions agree with TRBD2. CDR1 is SGHRS and CDR2 is YFSETQ in the germline V gene. CDR3 length: 16 residues. The trim removed 0 bases at V and 0 bases at J, leaving 2 bases unmatched. The CDR3 region is CASSLALAGSTDTQYF. The CDR3 DNA reads as TGCGCCAGCAGCTTGGCACTAGCGGGTAGCACAGATACGCAGTATTTT.

This clonotype was detected only a few times. The rearrangement uses TRBV7-9 and TRBJ2-3; 9 bases are shared with TRBD2. V dropped 7 bases and J dropped 3; count of bases not matched to a gene: 8. The CDR3 runs to 15 residues. In germline, CDR1 is SEHNR, CDR2 FQNEAQ (reference sequence). The CDR3 DNA reads as TGTGCCAGCACCCGTGGGACTAGCTGGACAGATACGCAGTATTTT. Translating gives CASTRGTSWTDTQYF.

This clonotype was seen more than once but under ten times. This chain joins TRBV4-3 and TRBJ2-3; D is unresolved. Germline V CDR1 and CDR2: LGHNA, YSLEER. V was clipped by 3 bases and J by 0 bases, with 10 bases between them. This CDR3 comprises 15 residues. The CDR3 nucleotides are TGCGCCAGCAGCCAGGACGTTATTAGCACAGATACGCAGTATTTT. The encoded protein is CASSQDVISTDTQYF.

This clonotype occurred a few times. The chain links TRBV20-1 to TRBJ2-7; 12 bases line up with TRBD1. The CDR3 contains 15 residues. Per the germline V gene, CDR1 is DFQATT and CDR2 is SNEGSKA (reference sequence). After removal of 3 bases from V and 3 bases from J, the junction contained 6 bases not matched to a gene. CDR3 sequence (DNA): TGCAGTGCTAGGGGGGACAGGGGGCCTTTCTACGAGCAGTACTTC. This gives the protein CSARGDRGPFYEQYF.

This clonotype was picked up a small number of times. V gene TRBV18 combines with J gene TRBJ2-7; tentatively, D is TRBD2 (7 bases). V shed 3 bases and J shed 6 bases, with 21 bases lying between them. Per germline, CDR1 KGHSH and CDR2 LQKENI. CDR3 length: 16 residues. CDR3: CASSPQSGGVFSEQYF. The DNA of the CDR3 is TGTGCCAGCTCACCCCAGTCGGGGGGCGTCTTTTCCGAGCAGTACTTC.

The chain is built from TRBV6-1 and TRBJ1-1; TRBD1 is a possible D gene (5 bases). The V gene lost 6 bases and the J gene lost 1 base, with 15 bases spanning the gap. The CDR3 is 15 residues long. Germline-derived CDR1 and CDR2 are MNHNS and SASEGT. The CDR3 DNA reads TGTGCCAGCAGCCGGGGGGTGGTCAAGAACACTGAAGCTTTCTTT. Amino acid sequence: CASSRGVVKNTEAFF.

The gene calls are TRBV6-2 or TRBV6-3 and TRBJ2-5, with 15 bases lining up with TRBD2. Per germline, CDR1 MNHEY and CDR2 SVGEGT. The CDR3 contains 18 residues. V shed 4 bases and J 2 bases; nucleotides not matched to a gene: 8. The CDR3 loop reads CASSSGLAGGLEQETQYF. For the CDR3, the DNA is TGTGCCAGCAGTTCAGGACTAGCGGGGGGGCTGGAGCAAGAGACCCAGTACTTC.

The count of this clonotype is one. V is TRBV6-1 and J is TRBJ2-1, with 13 bases aligning to TRBD2. The germline CDR1 and CDR2 sequences are MNHNS and SASEGT. With V trimmed by 5 bases and J by 5 bases, 3 bases remained unmatched. The CDR3 consists of 15 residues. DNA of the CDR3: TGTGCCAGCAGTAGGGGACTAGCGGGGCACAATGAGCAGTTCTTC. It encodes CASSRGLAGHNEQFF.

The chain uses TRBV19 and TRBJ2-1, with D perhaps matching TRBD2 (5 bases). Trimming shortened V by 0 bases and J by 1 base, and 7 bases separated the two germline ends. This CDR3 spans 15 amino acids. Looked up from germline, CDR1 is LNHDA and CDR2 is SQIVND (reference sequence). CDR3 nucleotide sequence: TGTGCCAGTAGTATAGATGCGGGTTCCTACAATGAGCAGTTCTTC. The encoded protein is CASSIDAGSYNEQFF. The full variable domain, its missing parts supplied by reference TRBV19 and TRBJ2-1, is DGGITQSPKYLFRKEGQNVTLSCEQNLNHDAMYWYRQDPGQGLRLIYYSQIVNDFQKGDIAEGYSVSREKKESFPLTVTSAQKNPTAFYLCASSIDAGSYNEQFFGPGTRLTVL.

This clonotype was seen more than once but under ten times. V and J are TRBV7-8 and TRBJ1-4; 8 bases align to TRBD1. The CDR3 is 13 amino acids. After removal of 8 bases from V and 8 bases from J, the junction contained 7 bases not matched to a gene. Looked up from germline, CDR1 is SGHVS and CDR2 is FQNEAQ. CDR3 sequence (DNA): TGTGCCAGCTCAGGGGGCCGGAGCGAAAAACTGTTTTTT. This gives the protein CASSGGRSEKLFF. The variable domain in full, with the rest retrieved from reference TRBV7-8 and TRBJ1-4, is GAGVSQSPRYKVAKRGQDVALRCDPISGHVSLFWYQQALGQGPEFLTYFQNEAQLDKSGLPSDRFFAERPEGSVSTLKIQRTQQEDSAVYLCASSGGRSEKLFFGSGTQLSVL.

This clonotype occurred a few times. The chain couples TRBV6-2 or TRBV6-3 to TRBJ2-7; TRBD2 aligns across 7 bases. Germline values: CDR1 MNHEY, CDR2 SVGEGT. The CDR3 runs 19 residues. The ends lost 0 bases at V and 3 bases at J; junction bases unmatched: 17. Here the CDR3 reads CASSYSRSGTVAPFYEQYF. The CDR3 DNA sequence: TGTGCCAGCAGTTACTCGAGGAGCGGGACTGTCGCCCCATTCTACGAGCAGTACTTC.

This clonotype was counted a few times. The chain links TRBV27 to TRBJ2-1; possible D gene TRBD1, 6 bases. The CDR3 contains 14 residues. CDR1 MNHEY and CDR2 SMNVEV come from the germline V gene (reference sequence). Trimming left V 8 bases short and J 4 bases short, with 15 bases between. DNA for the CDR3: TGTGCCAGCCGCATCGGACAGCAATACAATGAGCAGTTCTTC. Its translation: CASRIGQQYNEQFF.

The DNA for the CDR3 is TGTGCCAGCAGCTTAGTTCGGGGACTAGCGGGGGGGCGTTCCTACAATGAGCAGTTCTTC. Protein: CASSLVRGLAGGRSYNEQFF. The V gene is TRBV11-2, the J gene TRBJ2-1, with 16 bases lining up with TRBD2. Germline loops: CDR1 SGHAT, CDR2 FQNNGV. V lost 1 base, J lost 1 base, and 7 bases stayed unmatched. The CDR3 length is 20 residues.

The rearrangement joins TRBV20-1 to TRBJ1-4; 8 nucleotides line up with TRBD1. Losses at the gene ends were 2 bases for V and 5 bases for J; bases not matched to a gene: 7. Germline assignment: CDR1 DFQATT and CDR2 SNEGSKA (reference sequence). The length of the CDR3 is 15 residues. The CDR3 is CSARLRTGPNEKLFF. For the CDR3, the DNA is TGCAGTGCTAGACTCCGGACAGGGCCAAATGAAAAACTGTTTTTT.

This clonotype came up a few times. This sequence joins TRBV5-5 and TRBJ2-5; TRBD2 matches at 7 bases. Trimming took 2 bases from V and 1 from J; bases not matched to a gene: 2. The CDR3 has 14 amino acids. Per the germline V gene, CDR1 is SGHKS and CDR2 is YYEKEE (reference sequence). CDR3 residues: CASSFTGGQETQYF. The DNA for the CDR3 is TGTGCCAGCAGCTTTACGGGGGGCCAAGAGACCCAGTACTTC.

The rearrangement links TRBV6-2 or TRBV6-3 to TRBJ2-1; D remains ambiguous. Germline lookup yields CDR1 MNHEY and CDR2 SVGEGT. V gave up 2 bases and J gave up 5 bases, with 13 bases separating them. The CDR3 extends over 15 amino acids. The CDR3 spells CASSYRTGRNNEQFF. CDR3 in DNA: TGTGCCAGCAGTTACAGAACCGGCAGAAACAATGAGCAGTTCTTC.

This clonotype was seen a handful of times. The V gene is TRBV29-1, the J gene TRBJ1-1; no reliable D call. The germline CDR1 and CDR2 sequences are SQVTM and ANQGSEA. V was cut by 1 base and J by 2 bases, with 8 bases left in between. The CDR3 runs 13 residues. CDR3 sequence reads: CSVEVNTNTEAFF. CDR3 bases: TGCAGCGTTGAAGTTAACACCAACACTGAAGCTTTCTTT.

This clonotype was detected a few times. The chain combines TRBV4-1 with TRBJ2-3; D tentatively reads TRBD1 or TRBD2 (5 bases each). V shed 0 bases and J shed 6 bases, with 19 bases lying between them. This CDR3 is 17 amino acids long. CDR1 is MGHRA, CDR2 YSYEKL, per germline. CDR3 amino acids: CASSQDIGTAPWDTQYF. For the CDR3, the DNA is TGCGCCAGCAGCCAAGATATAGGGACGGCTCCCTGGGATACGCAGTATTTT.

This clonotype was detected only a few times. The rearrangement uses TRBV12-3 or TRBV12-4 and TRBJ1-3; D might be TRBD1 (6 bases). V was shortened by 3 bases and J by 7 bases, with 13 bases between the two germline ends. This CDR3 is 14 amino acids long. The CDR3: CASSFLGTRNTIYF. For the CDR3, the DNA is TGTGCCAGCAGTTTCCTGGGGACAAGGAACACCATATATTTT.

This clonotype has only a few counts. This chain uses TRBV5-1 with TRBJ2-3; 8 bases are shared with TRBD1. The CDR3 consists of 14 residues. Trimming at V came to 8 bases and at J to 3 bases, leaving 8 bases not matched to a gene. CDR1 is SGHRS, CDR2 YFSETQ, per germline. This CDR3 reads CASQQGGATDTQYF. The CDR3 region has the DNA TGCGCCAGTCAACAGGGGGGAGCTACAGATACGCAGTATTTT.

Only a few counts were recorded for this clonotype. The chain joins TRBV11-2 to TRBJ2-2, with 7 bases identical to TRBD2. This CDR3 region has 16 residues. The V gene end was trimmed by 0 bases and the J gene end by 5 bases; junction bases not matched to a gene: 6. From germline, CDR1 is SGHAT and CDR2 FQNNGV. CDR3 sequence (DNA): TGTGCCAGCAGCTTAGACCGGGCGGGGGTGACCGGGGAGCTGTTTTTT. It yields the protein CASSLDRAGVTGELFF. Complete variable domain (other parts from reference TRBV11-2 and TRBJ2-2): EAGVAQSPRYKIIEKRQSVAFWCNPISGHATLYWYQQILGQGPKLLIQFQNNGVVDDSQLPKDRFSAERLKGVDSTLKIQPAKLEDSAVYLCASSLDRAGVTGELFFGEGSRLTVL.